These 23 T cell receptor beta chains were all obtained from the same sample, sequenced in a study of a mutant IDH1 vaccine in newly diagnosed glioma. Indicated time point: week 23, last vaccination. Vaccination used 300 ug of mutant IDH1 20-mer peptide per dose, with topical imiquimod. Their antigens are not known. The table came from immunoSEQ multiplex PCR; TCRdb's copy has only in-frame clones and leaves some out. The table shows 25,000 to 30,000 clones, with roughly 80% occurring only once. Sequencing used PBMCs, obtained from a glioma patient whose treatment included an IDH1 peptide vaccine. These receptors came from a woman aged 30 to 39 with glioma.

This clone has a handful of counts. The V gene is TRBV5-1, the J gene TRBJ1-1; TRBD1 aligns across 9 bases. Germline V gene data show CDR1 as SGHRS and CDR2 as YFSETQ. The junction had 9 bases not matched to a gene; V was cut back by 3 bases and J by 6 bases. CDR3 size: 15 residues. CDR3 sequence: CASSSKGQGKAEAFF. The DNA for the CDR3 is TGCGCCAGCAGCTCAAAGGGACAGGGAAAGGCTGAAGCTTTCTTT.

The rearrangement uses TRBV6-1 and TRBJ2-7, with 8 bases lining up with TRBD1. The CDR3 covers 15 residues. From germline, CDR1 is MNHNS and CDR2 SASEGT. J gave up 3 bases and V 4 bases, and 8 bases lay outside the gene matches. The CDR3 DNA reads as TGTGCCAGCAGTGGAGACAGGGGACGGTACTACGAGCAGTACTTC. Its translation: CASSGDRGRYYEQYF.

J is TRBJ1-2 and V is TRBV4-1, with TRBD1 matching over 11 bases. Germline V lookup: CDR1 MGHRA, CDR2 YSYEKL. The CDR3 has 14 amino acids. Losses at the gene ends were 1 base for V and 8 bases for J; bases not matched to a gene: 3. CDR3 residues: CASSQGTGGYGYTF. CDR3 sequence (DNA): TGCGCCAGCAGCCAAGGGACAGGGGGCTACGGCTACACCTTC.

V and J are TRBV6-1 and TRBJ1-1; a possible D gene is TRBD1 (5 bases). The CDR3 spans 14 residues. Looked up from germline, CDR1 is MNHNS and CDR2 is SASEGT. V lost 4 bases to trimming and J lost 5 bases, with 14 bases between them. The CDR3 nucleotides are TGTGCCAGCAGTGGAGGGGAAAGGAGGACTGAAGCTTTCTTT. This sequence encodes CASSGGERRTEAFF.

The CDR3: CASSSKQAQYF. Here the CDR3 DNA reads TGTGCCAGCAGCTCCAAACAGGCCCAGTACTTC. The rearrangement links TRBV7-9 to TRBJ2-5, with D perhaps matching TRBD1 (5 bases). The germline V gene has CDR1 SEHNR and CDR2 FQNEAQ (reference sequence). The CDR3 is made up of 11 amino acids. Trimming took off 4 bases at V and 9 bases at J, with 9 bases between the two ends.

The V gene is TRBV10-3, the J gene TRBJ1-6; TRBD1 aligns across 11 bases. The CDR3 sequence is 14 residues long. Germline CDR1 reads ENHRY; CDR2 reads SYGVKD. V was pared by 6 bases and J by 10 bases, with 5 bases of the junction left unmatched. DNA for the CDR3: TGTGCCATCAGCAGGGACAGGGGGAGGTCACCCCTCCACTTT. It is translated as CAISRDRGRSPLHF.

The chain is built from TRBV7-2 and TRBJ2-5; D remains unclear. The CDR3 spans 14 residues. The germline V and J ends were trimmed by 3 bases and 5 bases, with 13 bases remaining between them. Germline-derived CDR1 and CDR2 are SGHTA and FQGNSA. The CDR3 coding sequence is TGTGCCAGCAGCTTGAGTTACCCCGGGGAGACCCAGTACTTC. It translates to CASSLSYPGETQYF.

This clone is labeled medium-sized. The chain recombines TRBV25-1 with TRBJ2-1, with D maybe TRBD2 (6 bases). This CDR3 has 12 amino acids. The V end was cut by 10 bases, the J end by 9 bases, with 16 bases between. Germline CDR1 is MGHDK and CDR2 is SYGVNS. CDR3: CATGTGVGEQFF. CDR3 coding DNA: TGTGCCACCGGGACTGGGGTCGGTGAGCAGTTCTTC.

The chain has TRBV19 and TRBJ1-5; 7 nucleotides align to TRBD1. V lost 3 bases to trimming and J lost 1 base; unmatched junction nucleotides: 3. The CDR3 spans 15 residues. The germline CDR1 and CDR2 sequences are LNHDA and SQIVND (reference sequence). The CDR3 DNA is TGTGCCAGTAGTATTGGGACAGTGAGCAATCAGCCCCAGCATTTT. As protein: CASSIGTVSNQPQHF.

The chain employs TRBV19 and TRBJ2-7; TRBD1 aligns across 7 bases. V shed 2 bases, J shed 1 base, and the junction held 5 bases outside the gene matches. The length of the CDR3 is 15 residues. The germline V gene has CDR1 LNHDA and CDR2 SQIVND (reference sequence). This CDR3 reads CASSILQGPSYEQYF. Here the CDR3 DNA reads TGTGCCAGTAGTATATTACAGGGGCCTTCCTACGAGCAGTACTTC.

The CDR3 here is CASGQSQTVSYEQYF. The DNA of the CDR3 is TGTGCCAGCGGACAATCCCAGACAGTTTCCTACGAGCAGTACTTC. The chain has TRBV2 and TRBJ2-7, with D possibly TRBD1 on 5 matching bases. V dropped 8 bases and J dropped 1 base, with 18 bases sitting between them. In germline, CDR1 is SNHLY, CDR2 FYNNEI. The CDR3 spans 15 residues.

The CDR3 loop is CASNPRLEPQHF. CDR3 sequence (DNA): TGTGCCAGCAATCCGCGATTGGAGCCCCAGCATTTT. V is TRBV6-1 and J is TRBJ1-5; D call uncertain. V was cut by 7 bases and J by 8 bases, with 12 bases left in between. From germline, CDR1 is MNHNS and CDR2 SASEGT. The CDR3 runs 12 residues.

This clone has just a few counts. The V call is TRBV2, the J call TRBJ1-6; maybe TRBD1 (6 bases). CDR1 is SNHLY and CDR2 is FYNNEI in the germline V gene. This CDR3 is built from 15 residues. V was clipped by 6 bases and J by 7 bases, with 16 bases between them. The CDR3 sequence: CASSQQGVSNSPLHF. The CDR3 nucleotides read TGTGCCAGCAGCCAACAGGGAGTTTCAAATTCACCCCTCCACTTT.

V gene TRBV5-4 combines with J gene TRBJ2-1, with TRBD1 as a possible D gene (5 bases). This CDR3 contains 14 residues. V lost 0 bases to trimming and J lost 5 bases, with 9 bases between them. Germline loops: CDR1 SGHNT, CDR2 YYREEE (reference sequence). DNA of the CDR3: TGTGCCAGCAGCTTGGGTCAGGGAAACAATGAGCAGTTCTTC. The encoded protein is CASSLGQGNNEQFF.

The chain is built from TRBV6-1 and TRBJ2-7; D might be TRBD1 (6 bases). The length of the CDR3 is 15 residues. Trimming shortened V by 4 bases and J by 2 bases, and 15 bases separated the two germline ends. In germline, CDR1 is MNHNS, CDR2 SASEGT. The CDR3 sequence is CASSAPLRTAYEQYF. CDR3 sequence (DNA): TGTGCCAGCAGTGCCCCTTTAAGGACAGCCTACGAGCAGTACTTC.

This rearrangement joins TRBV5-1 to TRBJ1-5, with D maybe TRBD1 (5 bases). Germline CDR1 SGHRS, CDR2 YFSETQ. Trimming removed 4 bases at V and 3 bases at J, with 11 bases between. The CDR3 consists of 14 residues. The DNA of the CDR3 is TGCGCCAGCAGCCGGGGGGGGTTCAATCAGCCCCAGCATTTT. It yields the protein CASSRGGFNQPQHF.

CDR3 in DNA: TGTGCCAGCACTAGCCCAGGGGGACTTACTGAAGCTTTCTTT. This translates into CASTSPGGLTEAFF. V and J are TRBV6-5 and TRBJ1-1; the match to TRBD1 covers 7 bases. The CDR3 is 14 amino acids. Germline loops: CDR1 MNHEY, CDR2 SVGAGI. J was trimmed by 5 bases and V by 7 bases; bases with no gene match: 10.

The chain joins TRBV7-9 to TRBJ2-7; possibly TRBD1 for D (6 bases). The CDR3 runs 16 residues. V lost 1 base, J lost 3 bases, and 16 bases lay in between. Germline assignment: CDR1 SEHNR and CDR2 FQNEAQ (reference sequence). The CDR3 protein is CASSLDMGAKYYEQYF. For the CDR3, the DNA is TGTGCCAGCAGCTTAGATATGGGGGCAAAGTACTACGAGCAGTACTTC.

This rearrangement joins TRBV6-5 to TRBJ2-7; D perhaps matches TRBD1 (6 bases). V lost 0 bases and J 1 base, leaving 13 bases between the germline ends. The CDR3 is 16 residues long. From germline, CDR1 is MNHEY and CDR2 SVGAGI. The CDR3: CASSYSSTGRSYEQYF. CDR3 DNA: TGTGCCAGCAGTTACTCGAGTACAGGGAGATCCTACGAGCAGTACTTC.

The chain couples TRBV25-1 to TRBJ1-3, with TRBD1 as a possible D gene (5 bases). V was clipped by 3 bases and J by 2 bases, with 11 bases between them. Germline CDR1 reads MGHDK; CDR2 reads SYGVNS. This CDR3 spans 15 amino acids. The CDR3 loop is CASSEGGMAGNTIYF. CDR3 DNA sequence: TGTGCCAGCAGTGAGGGGGGGATGGCTGGAAACACCATATATTTT.

The chain carries TRBV29-1 and TRBJ2-4; TRBD2 matches 8 bases. The CDR3 sequence is 13 residues long. Germline V lookup: CDR1 SQVTM, CDR2 ANQGSEA. J gave up 7 bases and V 6 bases, and 8 bases lay outside the gene matches. CDR3 nucleotides: TGCAGCGTCCAAGCCGGGGGGGTTAACATTCAGTACTTC. Translating it yields CSVQAGGVNIQYF.

The chain links TRBV11-2 to TRBJ1-3, with D perhaps TRBD1 (6 bases). V gave up 1 base and J gave up 4 bases, with 14 bases separating them. The CDR3 consists of 16 residues. Germline CDR1 is SGHAT and CDR2 is FQNNGV. The CDR3: CASSLGWGAGGNTIYF. DNA for the CDR3: TGTGCCAGCAGCTTAGGATGGGGGGCTGGAGGAAACACCATATATTTT.

This chain joins TRBV4-2 and TRBJ2-3; 8 nucleotides align to TRBD1. The trim removed 4 bases at V and 3 bases at J, leaving 3 bases unmatched. The CDR3 is 14 amino acids. Per germline, CDR1 LGHNA and CDR2 YNFKEQ. CDR3 nucleotides: TGTGCCAGCAGCCCCCGGGACAGGACAGATACGCAGTATTTT. It yields the protein CASSPRDRTDTQYF.